This TCR beta chain was sequenced in a study of OX40 agonist ivuxolimab in advanced cancers. Study information: Ivuxolimab, which is an agonistic anti-OX40 (CD134) antibody, was administered to the patients.

Trimming took off 2 bases at V and 1 base at J, with 11 bases between the two ends. The germline CDR1 and CDR2 sequences are GTSNPN and SVGIG (reference sequence). CDR3 length: 14 amino acids. This clone was found a few times. Profiled with immunoSEQ multiplex PCR; TCRdb holds only in-frame clones, not every one. The profile shows several thousand clones, around 93% of them singletons. V gene TRBV30 combines with J gene TRBJ1-1, with D unresolved. This clonotype originated in an adult with an advanced solid tumor such as melanoma, head and neck, liver or kidney cancer. Material: CD4+ or CD8+ T cells sorted from blood, obtained in a trial of the OX40 agonist ivuxolimab. This chain's CDR3 is CAWSKQFGNTEAFF. The CDR3 DNA is TGTGCCTGGAGTAAACAGTTTGGGAACACTGAAGCTTTCTTT.